A single sample is the source of the 32 T cell receptor beta chains below, sequenced in a study of response to subunit inactivated influenza vaccine. Each CDR3 protein gets one entry after TCRdb re-called the RT-PCR reads with MiXCR. The profile shows 800,000 to 1,000,000 distinct CDR3 sequences, approximately 22% of them singletons. The sample here was PBMCs from blood, taken 5 days after vaccination. These receptors originate from a man in his fifties who received an inactivated influenza vaccine.

The chain links TRBV10-3 to TRBJ2-7; TRBD2 is a possible D gene (5 bases). Per the germline V gene, CDR1 is ENHRY and CDR2 is SYGVKD. V dropped 4 bases and J dropped 0 bases, with 10 bases sitting between them. CDR3 length: 14 residues. Written as DNA, the CDR3 is TGTGCCATCAGTGCAGCGGTGGACTCCTACGAGCAGTACTTC. This encodes CAISAAVDSYEQYF.

The chain recombines TRBV18 with TRBJ2-5; no clear D gene. The CDR3 runs 15 residues. Trimming removed 1 base at V and 5 bases at J, with 14 bases between. Germline V gene data show CDR1 as KGHSH and CDR2 as LQKENI. The CDR3, as DNA: TGTGCCAGCTCACCACTCCCCGGCCAAGTGGAGACCCAGTACTTC. It translates to CASSPLPGQVETQYF.

The chain recombines TRBV20-1 with TRBJ2-5; 7 bases are shared with TRBD1. The CDR3 length is 15 residues. From germline, CDR1 is DFQATT and CDR2 SNEGSKA (reference sequence). J was trimmed by 0 bases and V by 4 bases; bases with no gene match: 8. The CDR3 DNA reads TGCAGTGCTACCGGACAGGCGAAGTACCAAGAGACCCAGTACTTC. It is translated as CSATGQAKYQETQYF.

The chain recombines TRBV30 with TRBJ2-3; the D gene could be TRBD1 or TRBD2 (6 bases each). CDR3 length: 12 amino acids. V gave up 3 bases and J gave up 7 bases, with 11 bases separating them. Looked up from germline, CDR1 is GTSNPN and CDR2 is SVGIG (reference sequence). This CDR3 is CAWSSGANTQYF. The CDR3 DNA reads as TGTGCCTGGAGCTCGGGGGCGAATACGCAGTATTTT. Based on the CDR3 plus reference TRBV30 and TRBJ2-3, the full variable domain is SQTIHQWPATLVQPVGSPLSLECTVEGTSNPNLYWYRQAAGRGLQLLFYSVGIGQISSEVPQNLSASRPQDRQFILSSKKLLLSDSGFYLCAWSSGANTQYFGPGTRLTVL.

This clonotype occurred many times. Its ends do not fully match the called genes, so a read error is possible. This sequence joins TRBV5-1 and TRBJ2-3, with 7 bases fitting TRBD1. The germline gives CDR1 SGHRS, CDR2 YFSETQ. The CDR3 is 14 amino acids. The CDR3 is CASSRGTSTDTQYF. The CDR3 DNA reads as TGTGCCAGCAGCAGGGGGACGAGCACAGATACGCAGTATTTT.

V usage is TRBV4-2 and J usage is TRBJ2-2, with D perhaps matching TRBD2 (6 bases). This CDR3 has 16 residues. The V gene lost 1 base and the J gene lost 4 bases, with 13 bases spanning the gap. Germline-derived CDR1 and CDR2 are LGHNA and YNFKEQ. CDR3 bases: TGTGCCAGCAGCCAAGTCGGCGGGACGGTCACCGGGGAGCTGTTTTTT. It encodes CASSQVGGTVTGELFF.

The chain links TRBV30 to TRBJ2-7; D unclear. Germline values: CDR1 GTSNPN, CDR2 SVGIG (reference sequence). This CDR3 is 11 amino acids long. The V gene lost 1 base and the J gene lost 6 bases, with 7 bases spanning the gap. CDR3: CAWSDPSEQYF. The CDR3 DNA follows: TGTGCCTGGAGTGATCCCTCCGAGCAGTACTTC.

The rearrangement links TRBV30 to TRBJ2-1, with a weak D call TRBD2 (6 bases). The CDR3 loop spans 14 amino acids. Germline-derived CDR1 and CDR2 are GTSNPN and SVGIG (reference sequence). Trimming took off 0 bases at V and 12 bases at J, with 18 bases between the two ends. The CDR3 sequence is CAWSVPGGVGRQFF. The CDR3 bases are TGTGCCTGGAGTGTACCAGGAGGGGTAGGACGGCAGTTCTTC.

This clonotype was detected only a few times. The chain recombines TRBV7-3 with TRBJ2-2; the D gene is possibly TRBD1 (5 bases). Per the germline V gene, CDR1 is SGHTA and CDR2 is FQGTGA. The CDR3 extends over 16 amino acids. The V end was cut by 2 bases, the J end by 4 bases, with 14 bases between. CDR3 residues: CASSLSGRRSTGELFF. The CDR3 DNA reads as TGTGCCAGCAGCTTATCAGGGCGGCGGAGCACCGGGGAGCTGTTTTTT.

The V call is TRBV6-5, the J call TRBJ1-4; tentatively, D is TRBD1 (5 bases). CDR1 and CDR2 (germline): MNHEY, SVGAGI. Trimming removed 2 bases at V and 1 base at J, with 5 bases between. The CDR3 totals 14 residues. CDR3 bases: TGTGCCAGCAGTTACGGGGGAACTAATGAAAAACTGTTTTTT. Protein product: CASSYGGTNEKLFF.

V gene TRBV3-1 combines with J gene TRBJ2-7; perhaps TRBD2 as D (5 bases). V shed 0 bases and J shed 3 bases, with 15 bases lying between them. In germline, CDR1 is LGHDT, CDR2 YNNKEL (reference sequence). The CDR3 covers 16 residues. The CDR3 region is CASSQDLRVRSYEQYF. The CDR3 bases are TGTGCCAGCAGCCAAGATCTGAGGGTTCGGAGCTACGAGCAGTACTTC.

This clonotype was seen a handful of times. The chain couples TRBV20-1 to TRBJ1-6; no clear D. Germline V gene lookup returns CDR1 DFQATT and CDR2 SNEGSKA (reference sequence). The CDR3 length is 16 residues. V was clipped by 3 bases and J by 9 bases, with 21 bases between them. The CDR3: CSASGVKGRPGSPLHF. For the CDR3, the DNA is TGCAGTGCTAGTGGGGTGAAAGGCCGACCGGGTTCACCCCTCCACTTT.

This chain uses TRBV20-1 with TRBJ1-1; the D is unclear. The CDR3 loop spans 14 amino acids. Germline lookup yields CDR1 DFQATT and CDR2 SNEGSKA (reference sequence). Trimming cost V 1 base and J 1 base, with 10 bases left between them. As DNA, the CDR3 is TGCAGTGCTAGAGGGCAACTTCGGAACACTGAAGCTTTCTTT. Its translation is CSARGQLRNTEAFF.

The chain links TRBV12-3 or TRBV12-4 to TRBJ1-1; maybe TRBD1 (6 bases). The CDR3 covers 12 residues. V was shortened by 0 bases and J by 8 bases, with 7 bases between the two germline ends. The CDR3 region has the DNA TGTGCCAGCAGTTTAGCCAGGGGAGAAGCTTTCTTT. Protein sequence: CASSLARGEAFF.

This clonotype occurred a few times. The chain uses TRBV12-3 or TRBV12-4 and TRBJ1-1; D possibly corresponds to TRBD1 (6 bases). V lost 9 bases, J lost 4 bases, and 18 bases lay in between. There are 14 residues in the CDR3. The CDR3 protein is CASGPYREVTEAFF. DNA of the CDR3: TGTGCCAGTGGTCCCTACAGGGAAGTCACTGAAGCTTTCTTT.

The V call is TRBV5-1, the J call TRBJ2-1, with TRBD2 identical over 7 bases. Germline CDR1 is SGHRS and CDR2 is YFSETQ. The CDR3 is 14 residues long. V lost 0 bases, J lost 9 bases, and 6 bases stayed unmatched. The CDR3 sequence is CASSLGLADGEQFF. In nucleotides, the CDR3 is TGCGCCAGCAGCTTGGGACTAGCTGACGGTGAGCAGTTCTTC.

V is TRBV18 and J is TRBJ1-5, with D possibly being TRBD1 (6 bases). This CDR3 has 18 residues. V lost 3 bases to trimming and J lost 3 bases, with 21 bases between them. Germline loops: CDR1 KGHSH, CDR2 LQKENI. CDR3 protein: CASSPSQPGVAANQPQHF. CDR3 sequence (DNA): TGTGCCAGCTCACCGAGTCAACCAGGGGTAGCGGCCAATCAGCCCCAGCATTTT.

This clonotype was observed a few times. The rearrangement links TRBV12-3 or TRBV12-4 to TRBJ2-7, with D perhaps matching TRBD1 or TRBD2 (5 bases each). This CDR3 region has 14 residues. With 6 bases removed from V and 2 bases from J, the gap between germline ends came to 14 bases. DNA for the CDR3: TGTGCCAGCAGACTCGGGACGTTCACCTACGAGCAGTACTTC. Its translation is CASRLGTFTYEQYF.

Only a few counts were recorded for this clonotype. The rearrangement joins TRBV6-2 or TRBV6-3 to TRBJ2-3; no clear D. Per the germline V gene, CDR1 is MNHEY and CDR2 is SVGEGT. The length of the CDR3 is 15 residues. V was cut by 4 bases and J by 5 bases, with 16 bases left in between. CDR3: CASSSRGPRGDTQYF. The CDR3 coding sequence is TGTGCCAGCAGTTCCCGCGGCCCCCGTGGAGATACGCAGTATTTT.

The DNA of the CDR3 is TGCAGTGCTAGAGATCCGGGAGGGTTCGACGAGCAGTACTTC. Translated: CSARDPGGFDEQYF. This chain uses TRBV20-1 with TRBJ2-7; 8 nucleotides agree with TRBD2. CDR1 is DFQATT and CDR2 is SNEGSKA in the germline V gene (reference sequence). The J segment lost 5 bases and the V segment lost 0 bases, leaving 6 bases of the junction unmatched. The CDR3 is 14 amino acids.

This clonotype was observed a few times. The rearrangement uses TRBV27 and TRBJ2-2; no clear D. V dropped 3 bases and J dropped 4 bases, with 12 bases sitting between them. Per germline, CDR1 MNHEY and CDR2 SMNVEV (reference sequence). CDR3 length equals 15 residues. This CDR3 is CASSFSYTVTGELFF. The CDR3 bases are TGTGCCAGCAGTTTCTCTTACACCGTCACCGGGGAGCTGTTTTTT.

This clonotype was observed a single time. The J gene is TRBJ2-2, the V gene TRBV11-2; tentatively, D is TRBD1 or TRBD2 (6 bases each). CDR1 and CDR2 (germline): SGHAT, FQNNGV. The CDR3 has 18 amino acids. The V end lost 10 bases, the J end lost 6 bases, and 30 bases lay between the germline ends. CDR3 nucleotide sequence: TGTGCCACCAAACTATCCGCGTGGGGGGCGGCGGGTCCCGGGGAGCTGTTTTTT. Amino acid sequence: CATKLSAWGAAGPGELFF.

V usage is TRBV20-1 and J usage is TRBJ2-3, with 9 bases aligning to TRBD2. Germline V gene lookup returns CDR1 DFQATT and CDR2 SNEGSKA (reference sequence). V trimming: 7 bases; J trimming: 3 bases; junction bases outside the gene matches: 11. CDR3 size: 15 residues. This CDR3 reads CSVHDSGSMTDTQYF. The CDR3 DNA is TGCAGTGTTCACGATAGCGGGAGTATGACAGATACGCAGTATTTT.

V usage is TRBV11-2 and J usage is TRBJ2-1, with 9 bases lining up with TRBD1. V lost 5 bases, J lost 5 bases, and 7 bases stayed unmatched. The CDR3 is 15 residues long. Germline CDR1 reads SGHAT; CDR2 reads FQNNGV. The CDR3 sequence: CASSPRDRVHNEQFF. CDR3 in DNA: TGTGCCAGCAGCCCCCGGGACAGGGTCCACAATGAGCAGTTCTTC.

This sequence joins TRBV24-1 and TRBJ2-2; 7 nucleotides align to TRBD2. Germline V CDR1 and CDR2: KGHDR, SFDVKD. This CDR3 is 15 amino acids long. The V gene end was trimmed by 3 bases and the J gene end by 7 bases; junction bases not matched to a gene: 7. The CDR3 DNA follows: TGTGCCACCAGTGATCCCACCGGGGGGTTCGGGGAGCTGTTTTTT. Protein sequence: CATSDPTGGFGELFF.

This clonotype showed up just a few times. The chain recombines TRBV5-1 with TRBJ2-3; 9 positions match TRBD2. The ends lost 0 bases at V and 4 bases at J; junction bases unmatched: 6. CDR1 and CDR2 (germline): SGHRS, YFSETQ. CDR3 length equals 16 residues. Here the CDR3 DNA reads TGCGCCAGCAGCTTGGCTCTTGTAGCGGGAGCAGATACGCAGTATTTT. Translating it yields CASSLALVAGADTQYF.

This clonotype has ten or more counts. This rearrangement joins TRBV5-1 to TRBJ2-5; the D is unclear. CDR1 is SGHRS and CDR2 is YFSETQ in the germline V gene. Trimming removed 2 bases from V and 5 bases from J, with 10 bases in between. This CDR3 region has 13 residues. The CDR3 DNA follows: TGCGCCAGCAGCTTCAGTGGTGGCGAGACCCAGTACTTC. It codes for CASSFSGGETQYF.

This rearrangement joins TRBV19 to TRBJ1-6; D ambiguous. Trimming removed 5 bases at V and 7 bases at J, with 9 bases between. Germline CDR1 and CDR2: LNHDA and SQIVND (reference sequence). The CDR3 extends over 13 amino acids. In nucleotides, the CDR3 is TGTGCCAGTAGTCTCCAGCGCAATTCACCCCTCCACTTT. The encoded protein is CASSLQRNSPLHF. The full variable domain, rest sourced from reference TRBV19 and TRBJ1-6, is DGGITQSPKYLFRKEGQNVTLSCEQNLNHDAMYWYRQDPGQGLRLIYYSQIVNDFQKGDIAEGYSVSREKKESFPLTVTSAQKNPTAFYLCASSLQRNSPLHFGNGTRLTVT.

The rearrangement uses TRBV10-3 and TRBJ2-2; perhaps TRBD2 as D (6 bases). The germline V gene has CDR1 ENHRY and CDR2 SYGVKD. V lost 11 bases and J 1 base, leaving 11 bases between the germline ends. CDR3 length equals 13 residues. DNA of the CDR3: TGTGCCTTAAATAGCGGGAACACCGGGGAGCTGTTTTTT. Translated: CALNSGNTGELFF.

The V gene is TRBV9, the J gene TRBJ1-1; a weak D match, TRBD1 (6 bases). Germline V gene sequence: CDR1 SGDLS, CDR2 YYNGEE. V was shortened by 3 bases and J by 4 bases, with 13 bases between the two germline ends. This CDR3 is 14 amino acids long. The CDR3 DNA reads TGTGCCAGCAGCGGGGGACACGTCGGCACTGAAGCTTTCTTT. This codes for CASSGGHVGTEAFF.

This clonotype was picked up many times. The chain couples TRBV20-1 to TRBJ1-1; D unclear. In germline, CDR1 is DFQATT, CDR2 SNEGSKA (reference sequence). There are 13 residues in the CDR3. Trimming took 0 bases from V and 0 from J, leaving 5 bases between them. The CDR3 bases are TGCAGTGCTAGAGAACAGATGAACACTGAAGCTTTCTTT. Translated, it gives CSAREQMNTEAFF.

This clonotype was seen more than once but under ten times. This chain uses TRBV9 with TRBJ2-5; no clear D. The V end lost 0 bases, the J end lost 1 base, and 10 bases lay between the germline ends. CDR3 size: 15 residues. Germline lookup yields CDR1 SGDLS and CDR2 YYNGEE. The CDR3 is CASSVVGGFQETQYF. CDR3 bases: TGTGCCAGCAGCGTAGTGGGCGGATTCCAAGAGACCCAGTACTTC.